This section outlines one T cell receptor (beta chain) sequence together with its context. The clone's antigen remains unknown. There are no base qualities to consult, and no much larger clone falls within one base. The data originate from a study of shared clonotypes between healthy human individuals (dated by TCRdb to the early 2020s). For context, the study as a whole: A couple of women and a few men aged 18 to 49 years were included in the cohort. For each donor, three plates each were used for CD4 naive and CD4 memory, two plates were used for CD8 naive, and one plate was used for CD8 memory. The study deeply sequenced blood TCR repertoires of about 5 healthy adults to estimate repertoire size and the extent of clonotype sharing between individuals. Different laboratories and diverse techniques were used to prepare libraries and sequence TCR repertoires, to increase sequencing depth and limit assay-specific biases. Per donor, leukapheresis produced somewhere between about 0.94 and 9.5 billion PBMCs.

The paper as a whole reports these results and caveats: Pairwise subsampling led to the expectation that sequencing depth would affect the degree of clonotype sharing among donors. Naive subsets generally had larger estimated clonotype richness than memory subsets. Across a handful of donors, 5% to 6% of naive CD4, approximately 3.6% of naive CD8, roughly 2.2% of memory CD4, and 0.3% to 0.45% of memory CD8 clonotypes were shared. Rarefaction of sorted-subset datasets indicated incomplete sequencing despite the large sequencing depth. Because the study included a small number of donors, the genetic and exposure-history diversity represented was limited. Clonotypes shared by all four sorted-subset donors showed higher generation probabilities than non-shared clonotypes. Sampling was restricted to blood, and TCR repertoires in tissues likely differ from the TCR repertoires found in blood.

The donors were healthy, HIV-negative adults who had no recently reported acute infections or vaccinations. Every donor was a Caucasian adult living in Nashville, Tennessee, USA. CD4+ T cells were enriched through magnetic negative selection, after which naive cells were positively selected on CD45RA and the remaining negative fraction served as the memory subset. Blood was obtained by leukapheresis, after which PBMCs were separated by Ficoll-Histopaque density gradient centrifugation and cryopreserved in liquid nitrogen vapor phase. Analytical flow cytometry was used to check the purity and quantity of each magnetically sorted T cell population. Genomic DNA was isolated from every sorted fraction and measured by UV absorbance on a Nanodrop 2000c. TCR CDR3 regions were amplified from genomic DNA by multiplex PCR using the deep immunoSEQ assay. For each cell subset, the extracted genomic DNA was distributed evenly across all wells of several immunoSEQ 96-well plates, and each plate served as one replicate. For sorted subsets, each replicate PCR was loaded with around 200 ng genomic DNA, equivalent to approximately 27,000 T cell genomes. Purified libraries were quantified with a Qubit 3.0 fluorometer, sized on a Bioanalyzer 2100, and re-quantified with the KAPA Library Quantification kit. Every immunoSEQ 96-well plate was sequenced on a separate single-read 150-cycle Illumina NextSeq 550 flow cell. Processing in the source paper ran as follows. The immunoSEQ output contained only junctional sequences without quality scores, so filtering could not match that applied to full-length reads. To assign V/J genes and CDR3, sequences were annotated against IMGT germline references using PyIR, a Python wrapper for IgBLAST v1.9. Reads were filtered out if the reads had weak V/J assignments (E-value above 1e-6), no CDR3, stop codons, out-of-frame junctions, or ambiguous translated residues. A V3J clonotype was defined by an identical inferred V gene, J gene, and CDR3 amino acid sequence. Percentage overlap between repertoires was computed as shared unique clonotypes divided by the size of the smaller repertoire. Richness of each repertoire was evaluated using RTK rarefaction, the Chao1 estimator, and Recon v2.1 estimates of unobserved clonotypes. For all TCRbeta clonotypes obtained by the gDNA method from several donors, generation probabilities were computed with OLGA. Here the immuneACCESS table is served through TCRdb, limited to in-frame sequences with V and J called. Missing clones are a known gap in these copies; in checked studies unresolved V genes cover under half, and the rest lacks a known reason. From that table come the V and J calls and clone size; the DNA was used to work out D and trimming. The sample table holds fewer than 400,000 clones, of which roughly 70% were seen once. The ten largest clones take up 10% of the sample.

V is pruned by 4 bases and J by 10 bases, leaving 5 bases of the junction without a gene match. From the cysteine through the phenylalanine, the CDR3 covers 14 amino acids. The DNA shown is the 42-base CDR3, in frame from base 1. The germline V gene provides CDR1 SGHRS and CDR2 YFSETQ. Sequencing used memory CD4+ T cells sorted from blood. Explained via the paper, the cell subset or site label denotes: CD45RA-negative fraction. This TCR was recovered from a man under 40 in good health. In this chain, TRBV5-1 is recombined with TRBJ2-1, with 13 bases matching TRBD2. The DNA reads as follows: TGCGCCAGCAGCGCAGGACTAGCGGGGGTAGAGCAGTTCTTC. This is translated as CASSAGLAGVEQFF.